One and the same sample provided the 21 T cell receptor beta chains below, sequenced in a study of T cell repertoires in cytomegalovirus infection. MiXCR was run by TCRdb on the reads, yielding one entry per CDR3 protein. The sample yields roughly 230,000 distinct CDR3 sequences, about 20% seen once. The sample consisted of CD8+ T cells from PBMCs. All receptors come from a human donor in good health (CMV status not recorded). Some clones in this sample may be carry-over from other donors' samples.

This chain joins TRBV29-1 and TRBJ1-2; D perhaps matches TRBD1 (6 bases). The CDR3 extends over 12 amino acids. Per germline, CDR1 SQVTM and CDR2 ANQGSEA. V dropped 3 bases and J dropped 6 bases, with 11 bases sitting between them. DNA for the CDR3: TGCAGCGTTGATGCAGGGGTCGATGGCTACACCTTC. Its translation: CSVDAGVDGYTF. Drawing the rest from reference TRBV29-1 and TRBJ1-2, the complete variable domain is SAVISQKPSRDICQRGTSLTIQCQVDSQVTMMFWYRQQPGQSLTLIATANQGSEATYESGFVIDKFPISRPNLTFSTLTVSNMSPEDSSIYLCSVDAGVDGYTFGSGTRLTVV.

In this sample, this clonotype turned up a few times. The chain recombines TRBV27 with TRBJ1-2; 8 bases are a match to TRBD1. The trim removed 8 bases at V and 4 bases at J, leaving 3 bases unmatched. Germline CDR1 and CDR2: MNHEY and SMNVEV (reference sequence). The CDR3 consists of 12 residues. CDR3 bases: TGTGCCAGCTCGGACAGGGTCTATGGCTACACCTTC. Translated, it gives CASSDRVYGYTF.

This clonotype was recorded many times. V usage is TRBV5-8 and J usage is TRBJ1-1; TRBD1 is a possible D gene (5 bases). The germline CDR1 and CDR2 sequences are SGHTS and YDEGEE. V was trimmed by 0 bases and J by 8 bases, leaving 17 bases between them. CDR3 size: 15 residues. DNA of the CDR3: TGTGCCAGCAGCTTGGGGGGGACTGGGGGTAGCGAAGCTTTCTTT. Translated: CASSLGGTGGSEAFF.

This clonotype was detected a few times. CDR3 protein: CASSLAPEPGSYGYTF. CDR3 DNA sequence: TGTGCCAGCAGCTTAGCGCCGGAACCCGGCAGCTATGGCTACACCTTC. The rearrangement links TRBV7-6 to TRBJ1-2; no reliable D call. The CDR3 runs to 16 residues. V shed 0 bases and J shed 4 bases, with 15 bases lying between them. Germline lookup yields CDR1 SGHVS and CDR2 FNYEAQ.

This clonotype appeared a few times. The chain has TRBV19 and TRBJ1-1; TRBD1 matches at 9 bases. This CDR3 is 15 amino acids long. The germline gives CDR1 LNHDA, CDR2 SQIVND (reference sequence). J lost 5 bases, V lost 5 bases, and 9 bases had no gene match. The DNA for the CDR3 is TGTGCCAGTAGTCTTAGGACAGGGGCGATGACTGAAGCTTTCTTT. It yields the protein CASSLRTGAMTEAFF.

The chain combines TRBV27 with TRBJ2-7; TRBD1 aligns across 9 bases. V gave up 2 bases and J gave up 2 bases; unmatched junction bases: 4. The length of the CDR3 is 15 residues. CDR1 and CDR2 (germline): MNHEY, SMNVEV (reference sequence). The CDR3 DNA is TGTGCCAGCAGTTTAGGGACAGGGTGGACCTACGAGCAGTACTTC. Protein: CASSLGTGWTYEQYF.

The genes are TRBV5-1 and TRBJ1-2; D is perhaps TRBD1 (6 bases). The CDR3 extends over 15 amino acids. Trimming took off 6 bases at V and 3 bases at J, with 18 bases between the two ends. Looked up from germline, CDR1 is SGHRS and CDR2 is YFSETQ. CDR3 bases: TGCGCCAGCACGGAGGAGGGGGAATCGGACTATGGCTACACCTTC. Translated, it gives CASTEEGESDYGYTF.

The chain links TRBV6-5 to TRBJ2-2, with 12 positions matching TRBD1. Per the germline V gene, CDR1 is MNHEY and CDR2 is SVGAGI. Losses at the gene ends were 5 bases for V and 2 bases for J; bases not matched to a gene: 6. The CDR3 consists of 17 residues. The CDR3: CASSPPGQGANTGELFF. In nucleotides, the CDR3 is TGTGCCAGCAGTCCCCCGGGACAGGGGGCTAACACCGGGGAGCTGTTTTTT.

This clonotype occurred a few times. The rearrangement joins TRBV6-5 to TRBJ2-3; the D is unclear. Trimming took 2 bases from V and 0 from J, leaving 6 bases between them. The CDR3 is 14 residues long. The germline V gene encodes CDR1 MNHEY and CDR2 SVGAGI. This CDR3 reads CASSYGESTDTQYF. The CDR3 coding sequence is TGTGCCAGCAGTTACGGGGAAAGCACAGATACGCAGTATTTT.

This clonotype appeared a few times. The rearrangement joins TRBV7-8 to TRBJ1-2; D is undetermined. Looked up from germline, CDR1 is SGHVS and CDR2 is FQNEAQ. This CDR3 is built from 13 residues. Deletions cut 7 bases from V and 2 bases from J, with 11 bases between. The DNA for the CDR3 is TGTGCCAGCACCCCGGGAGTCAACTATGGCTACACCTTC. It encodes CASTPGVNYGYTF.

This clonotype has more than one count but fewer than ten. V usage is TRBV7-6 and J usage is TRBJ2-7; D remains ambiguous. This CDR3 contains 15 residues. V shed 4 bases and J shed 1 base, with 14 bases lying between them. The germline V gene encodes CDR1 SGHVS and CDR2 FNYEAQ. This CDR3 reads CASSSWSQESYEQYF. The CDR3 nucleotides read TGTGCCAGCAGCTCCTGGTCCCAAGAGTCCTACGAGCAGTACTTC.

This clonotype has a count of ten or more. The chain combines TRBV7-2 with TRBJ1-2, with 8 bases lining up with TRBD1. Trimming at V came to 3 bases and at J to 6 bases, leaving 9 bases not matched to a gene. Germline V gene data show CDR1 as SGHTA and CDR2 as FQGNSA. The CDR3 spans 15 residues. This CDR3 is CASSFALTGEHGYTF. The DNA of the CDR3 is TGTGCCAGCAGCTTCGCTCTGACAGGGGAACATGGCTACACCTTC.

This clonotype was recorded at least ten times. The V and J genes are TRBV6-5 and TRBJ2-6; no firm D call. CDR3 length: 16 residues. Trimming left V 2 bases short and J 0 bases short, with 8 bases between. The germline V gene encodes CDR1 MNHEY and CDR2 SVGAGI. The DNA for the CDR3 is TGTGCCAGCAGTTACGATGACGACTCTGGGGCCAACGTCCTGACTTTC. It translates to CASSYDDDSGANVLTF.

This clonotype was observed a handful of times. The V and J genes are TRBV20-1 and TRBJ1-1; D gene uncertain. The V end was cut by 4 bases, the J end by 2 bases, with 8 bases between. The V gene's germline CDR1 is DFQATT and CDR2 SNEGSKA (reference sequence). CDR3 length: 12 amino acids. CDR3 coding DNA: TGCAGTGCTATTACTGGTAACACTGAAGCTTTCTTT. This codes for CSAITGNTEAFF.

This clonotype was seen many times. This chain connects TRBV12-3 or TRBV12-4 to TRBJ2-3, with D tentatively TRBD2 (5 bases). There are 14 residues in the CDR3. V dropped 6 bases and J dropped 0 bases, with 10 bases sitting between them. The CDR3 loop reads CASSEDWSTDTQYF. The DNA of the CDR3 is TGTGCCAGCAGCGAGGACTGGAGCACAGATACGCAGTATTTT.

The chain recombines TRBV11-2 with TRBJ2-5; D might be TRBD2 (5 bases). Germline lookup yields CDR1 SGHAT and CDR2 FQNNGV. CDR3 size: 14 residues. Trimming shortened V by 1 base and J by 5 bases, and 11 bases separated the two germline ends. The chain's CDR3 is CASSLGRGWETQYF. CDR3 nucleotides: TGTGCCAGCAGCTTAGGACGGGGTTGGGAGACCCAGTACTTC.

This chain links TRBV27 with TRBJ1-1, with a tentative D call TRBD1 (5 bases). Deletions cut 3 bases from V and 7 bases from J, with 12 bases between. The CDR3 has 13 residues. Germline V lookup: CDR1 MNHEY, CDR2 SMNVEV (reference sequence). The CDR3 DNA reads TGTGCCAGCAGTTTCGGCAGGGCCCTTGAAGCTTTCTTT. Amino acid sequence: CASSFGRALEAFF.

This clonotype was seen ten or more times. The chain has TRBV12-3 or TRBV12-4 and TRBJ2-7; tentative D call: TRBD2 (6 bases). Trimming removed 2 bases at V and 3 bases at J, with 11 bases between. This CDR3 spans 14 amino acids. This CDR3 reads CASSLPGLHYEQYF. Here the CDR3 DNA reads TGTGCCAGCAGTTTACCGGGACTCCACTACGAGCAGTACTTC.

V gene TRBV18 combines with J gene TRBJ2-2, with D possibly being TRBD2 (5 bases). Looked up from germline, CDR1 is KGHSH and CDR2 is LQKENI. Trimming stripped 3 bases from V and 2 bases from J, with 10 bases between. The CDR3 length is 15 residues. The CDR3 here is CASSPTDYNTGELFF. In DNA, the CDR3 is TGTGCCAGCTCACCCACCGACTATAACACCGGGGAGCTGTTTTTT.

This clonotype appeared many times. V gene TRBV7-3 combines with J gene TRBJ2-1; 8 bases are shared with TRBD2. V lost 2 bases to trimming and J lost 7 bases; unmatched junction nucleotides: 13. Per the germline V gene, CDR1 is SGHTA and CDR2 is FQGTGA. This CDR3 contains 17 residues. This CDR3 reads CASSLESRRGAGNEQFF. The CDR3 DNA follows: TGTGCCAGCAGCTTAGAGTCCCGGCGGGGGGCCGGAAATGAGCAGTTCTTC.

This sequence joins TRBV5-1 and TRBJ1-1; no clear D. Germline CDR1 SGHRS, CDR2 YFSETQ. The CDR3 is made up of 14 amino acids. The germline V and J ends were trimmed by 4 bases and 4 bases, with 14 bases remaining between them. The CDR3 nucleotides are TGCGCCAGCAGCCCCTGGACGGCGGCCACTGAAGCTTTCTTT. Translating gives CASSPWTAATEAFF.